These 5 T cell receptor beta chains were all obtained from the same sample, sequenced in a study of shared clonotypes between healthy human individuals. Assay used: immunoSEQ multiplex PCR; TCRdb lists only in-frame clones, some missing. The repertoire holds about 110,000 clones, 68% seen once, with more than 20% in the top ten. Input material: memory CD8+ T cells sorted from blood. The subset here: CD45RO+ cells pooled with CCR7-negative TemRA cells. These receptors were collected from a woman in her twenties or thirties in good health.

The chain couples TRBV28 to TRBJ1-2; D not certain. Germline values: CDR1 MDHEN, CDR2 SYDVKM. V lost 9 bases and J 4 bases, leaving 27 bases between the germline ends. The CDR3 sequence is 17 residues long. As DNA, the CDR3 is TGTGCCAGAGTAAAACCGGGCCAAACCCGGGCCTTCTATGGCTACACCTTC. It is translated as CARVKPGQTRAFYGYTF.

The chain uses TRBV5-1 and TRBJ2-1; the match to TRBD2 covers 8 bases. CDR3 length: 16 residues. Unmatched junction bases numbered 13, after V lost 3 bases and J lost 8 bases. Germline lookup yields CDR1 SGHRS and CDR2 YFSETQ. CDR3 residues: CASSSDPGLVGDEQFF. CDR3 DNA: TGCGCCAGCAGCTCGGATCCGGGACTAGTCGGCGATGAGCAGTTCTTC.

V usage is TRBV29-1 and J usage is TRBJ2-3; 10 nucleotides line up with TRBD1. Germline-derived CDR1 and CDR2 are SQVTM and ANQGSEA. This CDR3 contains 17 residues. The trim removed 7 bases at V and 1 base at J, leaving 14 bases unmatched. This CDR3 is CSGWDRGSWRGTDTQYF. CDR3 DNA sequence: TGCAGCGGGTGGGACAGGGGAAGTTGGAGGGGCACAGATACGCAGTATTTT.

The genes are TRBV9 and TRBJ2-1, with TRBD1 identical over 8 bases. Looked up from germline, CDR1 is SGDLS and CDR2 is YYNGEE. This CDR3 is built from 18 residues. Trimming took 0 bases from V and 6 from J; bases not matched to a gene: 14. This CDR3 is CASSVEPPGTGSSNEQFF. CDR3 bases: TGTGCCAGCAGCGTAGAGCCCCCCGGGACAGGATCGTCCAATGAGCAGTTCTTC.

This chain uses TRBV7-9 with TRBJ1-1, with D perhaps TRBD1 (5 bases). The CDR3 loop spans 18 amino acids. The germline V gene has CDR1 SEHNR and CDR2 FQNEAQ (reference sequence). Trimming pared 1 base from V and 5 bases from J, leaving 23 bases between. In DNA, the CDR3 is TGTGCCAGCAGCTTAGGGAGGAGGGGCCTTCCGCGGTGGACTGAAGCTTTCTTT. Amino acids: CASSLGRRGLPRWTEAFF.